Here is one TCR beta chain with its context. What antigen it recognizes has not been identified. This entry is derived from a study of cytomegalovirus exposure and HLA in healthy donors (TCRdb year 2017). About the study as a whole: An earlier analysis of approximately 640 of the donors reported 250 to 350 Gb of sequence data and more than 90 million unique TCR beta sequences from 150 million to 200 million T cells. About 330 gigabases of sequencing data and 70 million to 100 million unique TCR sequences made up an early release that covered nearly 650 HLA-typed donors. The genetic ancestry cluster associated with self-reported Caucasian donors included 81% of the roughly 400 genotyped donors. The study aimed to test whether cataloging public T cell receptors could reveal signatures of past pathogen exposure. Using immunosequencing, the study profiled T cell repertoires from 500 to 800 subjects and related those repertoires to cytomegalovirus serostatus. A separate validation cohort of over 95 different subjects was used in addition to the approximately 610-subject first cohort. To predict cytomegalovirus infection status, the study combined high-throughput TCR immunosequencing, statistical association of individual TCRs with disease status, and machine learning. To study patterns of TCR occurrence, a later analysis re-analyzed previously published TCR beta repertoires from under 750 donors and added high-resolution HLA genotyping. Rather than using new phenotypic data, the later analysis identified candidate immune exposures from TCR beta sequences and from how often those sequences occurred across donors. In an earlier analysis of over 550 of the donors, high-throughput TCR beta sequencing was used to judge whether each TCR beta V gene segment behaved as functional or pseudogenic. Donor age, sex, ethnicity and CMV serostatus were compiled together with the repertoire data. Genome-wide SNP genotypes for about three fifths of the roughly 670 donors were used in a later genetic analysis, which treated that subset as a discovery cohort. Every repertoire in the discovery cohort had been generated on one and the same sequencing platform. HLA typing covered class I and class II loci at four-digit resolution. The number of donors typed differed by locus, with about 629-640 for A, B, C, DRB1 and DQB1, over 500 for DQA1, 600 to 610 for DPA1, and 450 to 480 for DPB1. Because of strong linkage in the cohort, roughly five DR-DQ haplotypes were treated as single units for association and clustering. Among 300 to 450 genotyped donors of the cohort, an average of 235,054 unique TCR beta nucleotide sequences were sequenced per donor, around 20% of them non-productive.

The CDR3 has 15 amino acids, counting the end cysteine and phenylalanine. Just CDR3 DNA is preserved here, 45 bases in frame from base 1. Here V drops 4 bases and J drops 1 base, and the junction holds 7 bases not matched to any gene. The germline V gene specifies MDHEN as CDR1 and SYDVKM as CDR2. What the authors observed across the whole study: CMV serostatus was the only immune exposure information available for the cohort. Correlated functional status among segregating V segments might be attributable to linkage disequilibrium, but an unknown experimental factor could not be ruled out. A group of highly shared sequence variants was considered likely to be a technical artifact of the sequencing pipeline. A later analysis found that most CMV-associated TCR beta chains appeared HLA-restricted, with HLA associations seemingly driven largely by CMV exposure. The cohort was sequenced for TCR beta chains only, and without alpha or paired-chain data the features that could be detected were limited. An earlier analysis of approximately 590 of the donors showed that most TCR beta V segments appeared in productive rearrangements either about 90% or about 30% of the time, which broadly matched IMGT annotations. In a later analysis, the rate of TCR association differed among HLA loci, with DRB1 alleles having the most associated TCRs and HLA-C alleles having the fewest. Because counts were too low, approximately 15 rarely observed V segments, including chromosome 9 orphons, were excluded from the earlier analysis of about 500 of the donors. V-gene and J-gene trimming of TCR beta chains was associated with a missense DCLRE1C variant in a later genetic analysis, and the association was replicated in an independent cohort. In a later analysis, HLA-associated TCR beta chains were found to be more clonally expanded and to have lower generation probabilities than equally common non-associated chains. A further reported finding was that TCR beta sequences accurately predicted the HLA-A and HLA-B alleles for most subjects in the first cohort. A later analysis associated around 16,000 TCR beta sequences with specific HLA alleles at a false discovery rate of 0.05. Because HLA typing was unavailable for some donors at each locus, only the typed subset was used in association tests. The study listed 170 or so TCR beta chains as associated with cytomegalovirus. In both the original and validation cohorts, the classifier was reported to diagnose cytomegalovirus status with high specificity and sensitivity. Assigning TCR associations to individual alleles was difficult when HLA alleles, especially DR and DQ, strongly co-occurred. In a later genetic analysis, fewer N-insertions in productive TCRs were reported among donors in an Asian-associated ancestry cluster than the approximately 710-donor mean. Several of the top co-occurrence clusters appeared to be linked to parvovirus B19, influenza, CMV and Epstein-Barr virus, according to a later analysis. While some public TCRs were present in many individuals, most TCR sequences turned up only very rarely across donors. The authors suggested that the approach could potentially be extended to other disease states and immunological phenotypes. The presence/absence analyses assumed that sequencing depth was roughly uniform across donors, and that assumption may not be true. The 87-base-pair reads could not distinguish some IMGT-functional V segments, including TRBV6-2 and TRBV6-3, so those segments were excluded. In vitro tests confirmed that three of the cytomegalovirus-associated TCR beta chains recognize cytomegalovirus antigens.

Receptor amplification or capture employed the immunoSEQ multiplex PCR assay. For the multiplex PCR, a mixture combining 60 forward primers for TCR Vbeta segments and 13 reverse primers for TCR Jbeta segments was used. The CDR3 region of rearranged TCR beta genes was amplified from genomic DNA by a multiplex PCR assay. The amplified TCR beta libraries were sequenced on the Illumina HiSeq System as 87-base-pair reads. In the paper's pipeline: A later analysis counted tens of millions of unique TCR beta chains across the 600 to 850 repertoires, and 9 million to 14 million of these chains were shared by at least two donors. A nearest-neighbor algorithm error-corrected the raw reads and collapsed the reads into unique sequences, merging closely related sequences to remove PCR and sequencing errors. V, D and J gene segments were assigned by aligning CDR3 sequences to IMGT reference sequences. For a sequence to be retained, at least a six-nucleotide match to both a V gene segment and a J gene segment was required. A rearrangement counted as productive if the CDR3 had no stop codons and remained in frame with V and J, and every other rearrangement counted as non-productive. Following IMGT convention, CDR3 was defined as the stretch from the second conserved V-encoded cysteine to the conserved J-encoded phenylalanine. The earlier analysis of about 590 of the donors excluded sequences that lacked an unambiguous match to a single V gene segment. In an earlier analysis of a few hundred of the donors, V segments were called functional above 56.7% productive rearrangements and were called segregating when the between-donor standard deviation exceeded 5%. A statistical classification framework was developed to diagnose cytomegalovirus status using the catalog of TCR beta chain sequences. V and J gene assignment, in a later analysis, came from comparing TCR nucleotide sequences with IMGT/GENE-DB human TR gene sequences. A later analysis assigned CDR3 sequences and most-parsimonious VDJ recombination scenarios with the TCRdist pipeline. In a later analysis, every TCR beta chain was defined by the combination of its CDR3 amino acid sequence and its V-gene family, and reads without a unique V-gene family were dropped. As a way to deal with suspected cross-contamination and a sequencing artifact, a later analysis dropped under 600 nucleotide sequences that were highly shared and had low generation probability. In a later analysis, a clonal expansion index was calculated for each public chain from normalized within-repertoire ranks of inferred template counts. A later analysis computed generation probabilities with a VDJ recombination model fitted to out-of-frame rearrangements, and checked the results against IGoR. In a later analysis, TCR-TCR, TCR-HLA and TCR-CMV co-occurrence was scored with hypergeometric tests, and a repertoire-size bias correction was applied to TCR pairs. A later analysis estimated false discovery rates by permuting HLA or CMV assignments 20 times. In a later analysis, co-occurring TCRs were grouped using DBSCAN, with TCRdist sequence similarity added in when clustering inside HLA-allele-positive subsets. Co-occurrence clustering excluded repertoires with fewer than 30,000 or more than 120,000 public chains, plus five with anomalous nucleotide sharing. TCRdb obtained this table from immuneACCESS and retained in-frame rearrangements with V and J assigned. These tables miss some clones; where compared with another copy, unresolved V genes account for less than half of the shortfall, and the remainder is unexplained. That table furnishes V, J and clone size, whereas the DNA furnished D and trimming. The sample's records list 200,000 to 250,000 clones. The ten largest clonotypes hold roughly 1.2% of the sample.

The cohort consisted of more than 650 healthy bone marrow donors. Cohort members were all nominally healthy when sampled, although unrecorded immune exposures were likely present. The donor was CMV seropositive and was included in the group of 250 to 350 seropositive cohort members. Every donor gave a peripheral blood sample, and the peripheral blood mononuclear cells from that sample were used for TCR beta sequencing. Genomic DNA extraction from the blood cell samples was performed with the Qiagen DNeasy Blood Extraction Kit. The chain was built from TRBV28 and TRBJ2-7, and 7 junction bases match TRBD1. The TCR comes from a girl aged 2 to 10 in good health and CMV-seropositive. Specimen: PBMCs. The encoded CDR3 is CASSSTGEGSYEQYF. The bases are TGTGCCAGCAGTTCCACAGGGGAAGGATCCTACGAGCAGTACTTC.